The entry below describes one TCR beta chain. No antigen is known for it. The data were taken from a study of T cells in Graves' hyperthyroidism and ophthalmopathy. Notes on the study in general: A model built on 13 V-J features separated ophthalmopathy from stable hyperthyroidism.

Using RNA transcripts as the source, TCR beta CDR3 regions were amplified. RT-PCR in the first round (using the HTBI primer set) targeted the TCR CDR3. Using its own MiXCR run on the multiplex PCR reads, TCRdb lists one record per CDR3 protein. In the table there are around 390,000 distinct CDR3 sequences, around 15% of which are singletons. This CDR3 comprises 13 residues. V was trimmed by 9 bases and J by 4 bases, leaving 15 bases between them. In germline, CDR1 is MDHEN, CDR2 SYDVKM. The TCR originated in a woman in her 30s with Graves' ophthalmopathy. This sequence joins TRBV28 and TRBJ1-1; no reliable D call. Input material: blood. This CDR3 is CARQPRRATEAFF. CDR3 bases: TGTGCCAGGCAGCCCAGGAGGGCCACTGAAGCTTTCTTT.